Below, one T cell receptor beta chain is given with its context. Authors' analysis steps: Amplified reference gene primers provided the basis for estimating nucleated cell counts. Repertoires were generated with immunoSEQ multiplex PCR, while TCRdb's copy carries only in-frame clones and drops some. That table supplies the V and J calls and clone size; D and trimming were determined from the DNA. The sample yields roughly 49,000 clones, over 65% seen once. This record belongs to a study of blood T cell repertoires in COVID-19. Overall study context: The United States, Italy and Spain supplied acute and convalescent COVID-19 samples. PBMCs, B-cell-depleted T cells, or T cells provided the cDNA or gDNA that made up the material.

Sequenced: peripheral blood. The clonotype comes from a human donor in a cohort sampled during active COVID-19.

CDR3 in DNA: TGTGCCAGTAGGCATCCGGGACAGGGTACGAACACCGGGGAGCTGTTTTTT. It is translated as CASRHPGQGTNTGELFF. The rearrangement uses TRBV19 and TRBJ2-2, with TRBD1 matching over 9 bases. Germline V lookup: CDR1 LNHDA, CDR2 SQIVND (reference sequence). Germline trimming cut 6 bases from V and 0 bases from J; bases unmatched to any gene: 8. The CDR3 length is 17 residues.